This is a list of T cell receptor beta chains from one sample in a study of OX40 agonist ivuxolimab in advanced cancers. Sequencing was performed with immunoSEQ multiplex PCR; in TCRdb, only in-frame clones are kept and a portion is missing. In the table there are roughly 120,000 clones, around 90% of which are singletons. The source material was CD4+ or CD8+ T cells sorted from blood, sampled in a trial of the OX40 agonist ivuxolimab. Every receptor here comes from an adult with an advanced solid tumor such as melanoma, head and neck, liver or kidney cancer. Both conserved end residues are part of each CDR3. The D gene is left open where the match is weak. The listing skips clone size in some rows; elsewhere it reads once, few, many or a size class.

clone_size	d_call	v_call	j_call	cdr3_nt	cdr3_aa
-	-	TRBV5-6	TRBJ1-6	TGTGCCAGCAGCTTGACAGGGCCCCTCCACTTT	CASSLTGPLHF
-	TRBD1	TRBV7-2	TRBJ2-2	TGTGCCAGCAGCTCGGGACAGGGGTCCTTCACCGGGGAGCTGTTTTTT	CASSSGQGSFTGELFF
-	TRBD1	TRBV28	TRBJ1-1	TGTGCCAGCAGCCCATCGGACAGGGTGGGTAATGCTTTCTTT	CASSPSDRVGNAFF
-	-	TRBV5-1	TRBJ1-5	TGCGCCAGCAGCTTGATGGACAGCAATCAGCCCCAGCATTTT	CASSLMDSNQPQHF
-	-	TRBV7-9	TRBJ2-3	TGTGCCAGCAGCTTGTCTGGCGATACGCAGTATTTT	CASSLSGDTQYF
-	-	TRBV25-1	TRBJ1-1	TGTGCCAGCAGTGTAGGGAACTACATGAACACTGAAGCTTTCTTT	CASSVGNYMNTEAFF
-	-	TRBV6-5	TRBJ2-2	TGTGCCAGCAGTTACGCCAGGGGTACGAACACCGGGGAGCTGTTTTTT	CASSYARGTNTGELFF
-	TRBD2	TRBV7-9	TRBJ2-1	TGTGCCGTTAACACCCCTAGCGGGAGAGGCAATGAGCAGTTCTTC	CAVNTPSGRGNEQFF
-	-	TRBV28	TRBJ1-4	TGTGCCAGCAGTTTAATGCTTCGGGCGGTTGGGAATGAAAAACTGTTTTTT	CASSLMLRAVGNEKLFF
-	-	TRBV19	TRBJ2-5	TGTGCCAGTAGTTCAGGCCAAGAGACCCAGTACTTC	CASSSGQETQYF
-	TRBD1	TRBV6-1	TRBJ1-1	TGTGCCAGCAGTTATTTAGACAGGGCCCCTGAAGCTTTCTTT	CASSYLDRAPEAFF
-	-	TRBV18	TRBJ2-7	TGTGCCAGCTCAAGGAGCTCTCCCTACGAGCAGTACTTC	CASSRSSPYEQYF
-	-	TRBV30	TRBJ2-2	TGTGCCTGGAATTTGGTTGGCGGGGAGCTGTTTTTT	CAWNLVGGELFF
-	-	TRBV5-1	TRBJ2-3	TGCGCCAGCAGCTTGGAAGGACCAGCTCCTCACACAGATACGCAGTATTTT	CASSLEGPAPHTDTQYF
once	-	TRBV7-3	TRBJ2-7	TGTGCCAGCAGCCTCAGGGGACGGAGCTCCTACGAGCAGTACTTC	CASSLRGRSSYEQYF
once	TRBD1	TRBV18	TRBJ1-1	TGTGCCAGCTCACTGCTTTCGGGACAGGGGGCTCCGAACACTGAAGCTTTCTTT	CASSLLSGQGAPNTEAFF
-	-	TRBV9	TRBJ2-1	TGTGCCAGCAGCGCTGGCGGCAGAGGATACAATGAGCAGTTCTTC	CASSAGGRGYNEQFF
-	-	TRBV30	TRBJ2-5	TGTGCCTGGAGCACCCTAGAGACCCAGTACTTC	CAWSTLETQYF
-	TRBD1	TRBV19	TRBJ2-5	TGTGCCAGTAGTATTAGGGCAGGGGGCGTTGAGACCCAGTACTTC	CASSIRAGGVETQYF
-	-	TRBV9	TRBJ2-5	TGTGCCAGCTCAGGGGGGGCCGCTCAAGAGACCCAGTACTTC	CASSGGAAQETQYF
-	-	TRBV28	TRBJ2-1	TGTGCCAGCAGTGGGGCCAAACCGAGCTCCTACAATGAGCAGTTCTTC	CASSGAKPSSYNEQFF
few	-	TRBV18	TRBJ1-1	TGTGCCAGCTCACCCTCGATCGAAATGAACACTGAAGCTTTCTTT	CASSPSIEMNTEAFF
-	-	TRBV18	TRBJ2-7	TGTGCCAGCTCACCTGACCTCTACGAGCAGTACTTC	CASSPDLYEQYF
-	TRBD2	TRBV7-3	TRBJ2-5	TGTGCCAGCAGCCCCGGGACTAGCGGGAGGAAGGGAGAGACCCAGTACTTC	CASSPGTSGRKGETQYF
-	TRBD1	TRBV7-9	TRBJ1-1	TGTGCCAGCAGCTTACGGGCAGGGGGGAACACTGAAGCTTTCTTT	CASSLRAGGNTEAFF
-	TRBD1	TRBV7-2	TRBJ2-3	TGTGCCAGCAGCGAGGGGGCGGATACGCAGTATTTT	CASSEGADTQYF
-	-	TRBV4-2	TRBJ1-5	TGTGCCAGCAGCCAAGATTGGCGGACTAATCAGCCCCAGCATTTT	CASSQDWRTNQPQHF
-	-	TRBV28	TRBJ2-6	TGTGCCAGCAGACCCTCTGGGGCCAACGTCCTGACTTTC	CASRPSGANVLTF
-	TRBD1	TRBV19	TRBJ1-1	TGTGCCAGTAGTATAAGACAGGGTACGAACACTGAAGCTTTCTTT	CASSIRQGTNTEAFF
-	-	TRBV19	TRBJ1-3	TGTGCCAGCAGGGTGAGCTCTGGAAACACCATATATTTT	CASRVSSGNTIYF
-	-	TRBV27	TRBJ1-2	TGTGCCAGCAGTTCCGACCCCCGTAGGGGCCGAGATACTAACTATGGCTACACCTTC	CASSSDPRRGRDTNYGYTF
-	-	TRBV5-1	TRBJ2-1	TGCGCCAGCAGCTTGGCCTACGGCTACCCCAATGAGCAGTTCTTC	CASSLAYGYPNEQFF
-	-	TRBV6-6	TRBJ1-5	TGTGCCGCCAATGTCCCTGGAAGCAATCAGCCCCAGCATTTT	CAANVPGSNQPQHF
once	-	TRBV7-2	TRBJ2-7	TGTGCCAGCAGCTTAGGACCGGATACACCCTACGAGCAGTACTTC	CASSLGPDTPYEQYF
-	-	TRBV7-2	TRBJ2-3	TGTGCCAGCAGCCCCGGTAGGATTATCACAGATACGCAGTATTTT	CASSPGRIITDTQYF
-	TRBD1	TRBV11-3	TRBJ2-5	TGTGCCAGCAGCCAACGGACAGGGGGCGCAGAGACCCAGTACTTC	CASSQRTGGAETQYF
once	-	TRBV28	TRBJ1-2	TGTGCCAGCAGTATCTCTGGACAGTACCGCTATGGCTACACCTTC	CASSISGQYRYGYTF
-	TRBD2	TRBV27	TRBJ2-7	TGTGCCAGCCACCCTACTAGCGGGATATACGAGCAGTACTTC	CASHPTSGIYEQYF
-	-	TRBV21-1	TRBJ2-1	TGTGCCAGCAGCAAAACCGCCGAGGAGAGGGACAGGATCTACAATGAGCAGTTCTTC	CASSKTAEERDRIYNEQFF
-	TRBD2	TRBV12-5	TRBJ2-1	TGTGCTAGTGGTCCCGGGACTAGTTTAAATGAGCAGTTCTTC	CASGPGTSLNEQFF
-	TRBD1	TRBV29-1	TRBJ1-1	TGCAGCGTCGGGGGGCCGGAGGGGGCAGCTTTCTTT	CSVGGPEGAAFF
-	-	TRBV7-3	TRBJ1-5	TGTGCCAGCAGCCGCCGGAGGGGTACGCAGCCCCAGCATTTT	CASSRRRGTQPQHF
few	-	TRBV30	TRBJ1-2	TGTGCCTGGTTACCAGGCGCTAACTATGGCTACACCTTC	CAWLPGANYGYTF